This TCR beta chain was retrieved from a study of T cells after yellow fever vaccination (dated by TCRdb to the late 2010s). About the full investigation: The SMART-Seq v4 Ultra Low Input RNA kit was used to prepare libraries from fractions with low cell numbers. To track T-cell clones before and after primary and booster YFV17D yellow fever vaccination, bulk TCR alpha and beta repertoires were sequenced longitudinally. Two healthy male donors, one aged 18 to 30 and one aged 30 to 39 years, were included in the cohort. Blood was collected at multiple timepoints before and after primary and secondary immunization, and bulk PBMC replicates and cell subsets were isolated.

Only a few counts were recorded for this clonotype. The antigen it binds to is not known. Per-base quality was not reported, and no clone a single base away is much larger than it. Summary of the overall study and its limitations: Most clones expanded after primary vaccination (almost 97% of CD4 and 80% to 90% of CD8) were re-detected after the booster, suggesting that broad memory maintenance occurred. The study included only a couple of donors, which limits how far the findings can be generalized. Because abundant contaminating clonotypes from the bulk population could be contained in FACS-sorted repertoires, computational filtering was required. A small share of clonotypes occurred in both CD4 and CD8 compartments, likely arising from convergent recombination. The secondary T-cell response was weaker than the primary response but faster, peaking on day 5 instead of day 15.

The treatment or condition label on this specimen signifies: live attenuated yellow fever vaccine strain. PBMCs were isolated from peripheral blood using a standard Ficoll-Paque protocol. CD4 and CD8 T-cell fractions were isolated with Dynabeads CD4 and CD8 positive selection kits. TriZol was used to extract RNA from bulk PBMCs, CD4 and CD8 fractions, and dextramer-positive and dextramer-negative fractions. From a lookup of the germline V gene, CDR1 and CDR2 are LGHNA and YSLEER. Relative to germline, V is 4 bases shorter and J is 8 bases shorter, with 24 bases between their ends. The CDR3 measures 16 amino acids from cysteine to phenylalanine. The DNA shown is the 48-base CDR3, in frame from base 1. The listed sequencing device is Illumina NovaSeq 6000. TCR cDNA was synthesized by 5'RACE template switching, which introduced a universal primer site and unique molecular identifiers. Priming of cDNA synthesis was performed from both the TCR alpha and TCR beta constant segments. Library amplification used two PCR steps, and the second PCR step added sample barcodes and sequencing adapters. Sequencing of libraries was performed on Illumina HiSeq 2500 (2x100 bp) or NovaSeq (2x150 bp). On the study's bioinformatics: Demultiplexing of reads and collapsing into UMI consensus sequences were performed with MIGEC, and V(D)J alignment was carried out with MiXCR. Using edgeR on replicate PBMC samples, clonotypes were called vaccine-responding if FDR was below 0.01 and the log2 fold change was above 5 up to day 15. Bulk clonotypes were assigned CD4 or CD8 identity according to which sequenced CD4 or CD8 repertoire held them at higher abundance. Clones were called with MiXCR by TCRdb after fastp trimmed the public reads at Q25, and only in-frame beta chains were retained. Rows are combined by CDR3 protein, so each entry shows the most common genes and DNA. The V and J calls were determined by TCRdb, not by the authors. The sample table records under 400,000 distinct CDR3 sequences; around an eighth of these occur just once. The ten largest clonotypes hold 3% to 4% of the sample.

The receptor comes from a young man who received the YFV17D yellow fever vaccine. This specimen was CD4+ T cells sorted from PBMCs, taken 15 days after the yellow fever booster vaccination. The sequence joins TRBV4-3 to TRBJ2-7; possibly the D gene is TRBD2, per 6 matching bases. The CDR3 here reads CASSLGGPPGRGKQYF. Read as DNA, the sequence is TGCGCCAGCAGCCTCGGGGGACCGCCCGGCCGGGGTAAGCAGTACTTC.